Below, 29 T cell receptor beta chains from the same sample are listed, as sequenced in a study of cytomegalovirus exposure and HLA in healthy donors. 13 Jbeta primers and 60 Vbeta primers were used for the PCR. Produced via immunoSEQ multiplex PCR; TCRdb's table is partial and in-frame only. This sample has about 140,000 clones, with roughly 75% found just once. Input material: PBMCs. The receptor source for this set is a man aged 40-49 years in good health and CMV-seropositive.

The chain has TRBV11-2 and TRBJ1-3; D not certain. CDR1 and CDR2 from the germline V gene are SGHAT and FQNNGV. V lost 5 bases to trimming and J lost 0 bases, with 8 bases between them. This CDR3 comprises 14 residues. CDR3 loop: CASSRVVSGNTIYF. In DNA, the CDR3 is TGTGCCAGCAGCCGGGTGGTCTCTGGAAACACCATATATTTT.

This clone was seen a single time. The chain uses TRBV5-6 and TRBJ1-1, with D maybe TRBD1 (6 bases). The germline CDR1 and CDR2 sequences are SGHDT and YYEEEE. V was pared by 1 base and J by 7 bases, with 17 bases between. The CDR3 sequence is 15 residues long. CDR3 nucleotide sequence: TGTGCCAGCAGCTTGAAGTTACAGGGCCTATTTGAAGCTTTCTTT. Translated: CASSLKLQGLFEAFF.

The rearrangement links TRBV25-1 to TRBJ1-2, with 7 positions matching TRBD1. This CDR3 has 15 amino acids. In germline, CDR1 is MGHDK, CDR2 SYGVNS. V was clipped by 8 bases and J by 2 bases; unmatched bases: 11. The CDR3 is CASFDPAGQNYGYTF. The CDR3 bases are TGTGCCAGCTTTGACCCTGCGGGACAGAACTATGGCTACACCTTC.

With regard to this clone: The same CDR3 can be traced to other DNA sequences in this sample. This chain joins TRBV19 and TRBJ1-5; 9 bases are shared with TRBD1. Germline CDR1 LNHDA, CDR2 SQIVND (reference sequence). The CDR3 is 15 amino acids. V dropped 3 bases and J dropped 3; count of bases not matched to a gene: 3. CDR3 in amino acids: CASSIGTGNNQPQHF. CDR3 nucleotide sequence: TGTGCCAGTAGTATTGGGACAGGGAACAATCAGCCCCAGCATTTT. Combining the CDR3 with reference TRBV19 and TRBJ1-5 gives the whole variable domain DGGITQSPKYLFRKEGQNVTLSCEQNLNHDAMYWYRQDPGQGLRLIYYSQIVNDFQKGDIAEGYSVSREKKESFPLTVTSAQKNPTAFYLCASSIGTGNNQPQHFGDGTRLSIL.

The chain links TRBV21-1 to TRBJ1-1; the table's D gene call, TRBD1, was not cross checked with the DNA. TRBV21-1 is reported as a pseudogene. The length of the CDR3 is 12 residues. DNA for the CDR3: TGTGCCAGCAGCACGGACAGTTCGGAAGCTTTCTTT. This codes for CASSTDSSEAFF.

The rearrangement joins TRBV4-2 to TRBJ1-1; D not resolved. Germline V gene data show CDR1 as LGHNA and CDR2 as YNFKEQ. The CDR3 has 15 amino acids. Trimming pared 1 base from V and 0 bases from J, leaving 9 bases between. The CDR3 bases are TGTGCCAGCAGCCAAGTAGCGGGATTGAACACTGAAGCTTTCTTT. It encodes CASSQVAGLNTEAFF.

This clone was recorded only once. The rearrangement joins TRBV28 to TRBJ1-4; TRBD1 matches at 8 bases. J gave up 6 bases and V 6 bases, and 6 bases lay outside the gene matches. The CDR3 loop spans 14 amino acids. Germline CDR1 MDHEN, CDR2 SYDVKM. DNA of the CDR3: TGTGCCAGCAGCCCCGGGACAGGTTATGAAAAACTGTTTTTT. Its translation is CASSPGTGYEKLFF. Drawing the rest from reference TRBV28 and TRBJ1-4, the complete variable domain is DVKVTQSSRYLVKRTGEKVFLECVQDMDHENMFWYRQDPGLGLRLIYFSYDVKMKEKGDIPEGYSVSREKKERFSLILESASTNQTSMYLCASSPGTGYEKLFFGSGTQLSVL.

The J gene is TRBJ1-3, the V gene TRBV5-1; possible D gene TRBD1, 6 bases. Between the trimmed V and J ends, which lost 6 bases and 0 bases, there was a span of 7 bases. From germline, CDR1 is SGHRS and CDR2 YFSETQ. CDR3 size: 13 residues. The CDR3 nucleotides read TGCGCCAGCATGGACAGCTCTGGAAACACCATATATTTT. This gives the protein CASMDSSGNTIYF. The entire variable domain, with the rest obtained from reference TRBV5-1 and TRBJ1-3, is as follows: KAGVTQTPRYLIKTRGQQVTLSCSPISGHRSVSWYQQTPGQGLQFLFEYFSETQRNKGNFPGRFSGRQFSNSRSEMNVSTLELGDSALYLCASMDSSGNTIYFGEGSWLTVV.

This clone came up once. V is TRBV5-1 and J is TRBJ2-7, with D tentatively TRBD2 (6 bases). CDR1 is SGHRS and CDR2 is YFSETQ in the germline V gene. V shed 0 bases and J shed 0 bases, with 16 bases lying between them. The CDR3 has 17 amino acids. This CDR3 reads CASSLAAGVGGSYEQYF. The CDR3, as DNA: TGCGCCAGCAGCTTGGCGGCTGGCGTGGGGGGCTCCTACGAGCAGTACTTC. The full variable domain, with the rest looked up from reference TRBV5-1 and TRBJ2-7, is KAGVTQTPRYLIKTRGQQVTLSCSPISGHRSVSWYQQTPGQGLQFLFEYFSETQRNKGNFPGRFSGRQFSNSRSEMNVSTLELGDSALYLCASSLAAGVGGSYEQYFGPGTRLTVT.

This clone has more than one count but fewer than ten. This chain connects TRBV29-1 to TRBJ1-1; D gene uncertain. Germline CDR1 SQVTM, CDR2 ANQGSEA. This CDR3 contains 13 residues. Trimming took off 5 bases at V and 4 bases at J, with 14 bases between the two ends. The DNA of the CDR3 is TGCAGCGTTATGGCCTCCGCTGGCACTGAAGCTTTCTTT. Protein sequence: CSVMASAGTEAFF.

The chain has TRBV27 and TRBJ2-1; D is uncertain. The CDR3 spans 11 residues. Germline lookup yields CDR1 MNHEY and CDR2 SMNVEV (reference sequence). Trimming removed 8 bases at V and 3 bases at J, with 5 bases between. In DNA, the CDR3 is TGTGCCAGCTTATACTACAATGAGCAGTTCTTC. Residues: CASLYYNEQFF.

This chain links TRBV2 with TRBJ2-7, with 14 bases matching TRBD2. Looked up from germline, CDR1 is SNHLY and CDR2 is FYNNEI. V was clipped by 8 bases and J by 1 base; unmatched bases: 4. This CDR3 has 15 amino acids. For the CDR3, the DNA is TGTGCCAGCCGGGGGACTAGCGGGAGATCCTACGAGCAGTACTTC. Residues: CASRGTSGRSYEQYF.

The chain couples TRBV11-2 to TRBJ2-5; 8 bases are a match to TRBD1. The junction had 8 bases not matched to a gene; V was cut back by 4 bases and J by 7 bases. The length of the CDR3 is 14 residues. CDR1 is SGHAT and CDR2 is FQNNGV in the germline V gene. The chain's CDR3 is CASSSRTGTGTQYF. In DNA, the CDR3 is TGTGCCAGCAGCTCCCGGACGGGGACAGGGACCCAGTACTTC.

The chain carries TRBV7-2 and TRBJ2-4; 8 bases agree with TRBD2. V lost 5 bases, J lost 8 bases, and 5 bases stayed unmatched. Germline V gene data show CDR1 as SGHTA and CDR2 as FQGNSA. The CDR3 covers 13 residues. The CDR3 nucleotides read TGTGCCAGCAGCCTCGGGAGGGCCGACATTCAGTACTTC. Its protein product is CASSLGRADIQYF. Complete variable domain (other parts from reference TRBV7-2 and TRBJ2-4): GAGVSQSPSNKVTEKGKDVELRCDPISGHTALYWYRQSLGQGLEFLIYFQGNSAPDKSGLPSDRFSAERTGGSVSTLTIQRTQQEDSAVYLCASSLGRADIQYFGAGTRLSVL.

This rearrangement joins TRBV6-5 to TRBJ2-3, with D tentatively TRBD2 (7 bases). The length of the CDR3 is 14 residues. Trimming cost V 3 bases and J 7 bases, with 14 bases left between them. Per the germline V gene, CDR1 is MNHEY and CDR2 is SVGAGI. This CDR3 is CASSYTGGRNTQYF. DNA for the CDR3: TGTGCCAGCAGTTATACGGGGGGCAGGAATACGCAGTATTTT.

The V gene is TRBV9, the J gene TRBJ1-3; D is unresolved. The germline V gene has CDR1 SGDLS and CDR2 YYNGEE. Between the trimmed V and J ends, which lost 6 bases and 2 bases, there was a span of 12 bases. The CDR3 has 14 amino acids. The CDR3 region is CASNPGSAGNTIYF. The CDR3 nucleotides read TGTGCCAGCAACCCAGGTTCCGCTGGAAACACCATATATTTT.

The J gene is TRBJ1-4, the V gene TRBV7-9, with 8 bases that match TRBD1. The CDR3 runs to 15 residues. V dropped 1 base and J dropped 6; count of bases not matched to a gene: 4. Germline CDR1 and CDR2: SEHNR and FQNEAQ (reference sequence). The CDR3 loop reads CASSLGAGQDEKLFF. Here the CDR3 DNA reads TGTGCCAGCAGCTTAGGGGCGGGACAGGATGAAAAACTGTTTTTT.

V is TRBV6-1 and J is TRBJ1-6; D gene unclear. The V gene's germline CDR1 is MNHNS and CDR2 SASEGT. The CDR3 extends over 15 amino acids. With 6 bases removed from V and 5 bases from J, the gap between germline ends came to 14 bases. CDR3 sequence reads: CASRKSRADNSPLHF. The CDR3 nucleotides are TGTGCCAGCAGGAAATCGCGCGCGGATAATTCACCCCTCCACTTT.

The chain carries TRBV28 and TRBJ1-4, with 10 nucleotides matching TRBD1. The CDR3 has 17 residues. Germline trimming cut 4 bases from V and 7 bases from J; bases unmatched to any gene: 12. Germline V gives CDR1 MDHEN, CDR2 SYDVKM. Written as DNA, the CDR3 is TGTGCCAGCAGTTCCCGGGACAGGGGCCTCGTTGGTGAAAAACTGTTTTTT. This gives the protein CASSSRDRGLVGEKLFF.

This chain connects TRBV4-2 to TRBJ2-3; TRBD2 agrees at 9 bases. The ends lost 0 bases at V and 0 bases at J; junction bases unmatched: 13. The CDR3 sequence is 20 residues long. The germline gives CDR1 LGHNA, CDR2 YNFKEQ. DNA of the CDR3: TGTGCCAGCAGCCAAGACCTCCCGGCTAGCGGGGTCTCTAGCACAGATACGCAGTATTTT. It encodes CASSQDLPASGVSSTDTQYF.

This clone was seen a few times. The chain carries TRBV6-5 and TRBJ2-1, with 9 bases aligning to TRBD1. This CDR3 comprises 14 residues. The V gene end was trimmed by 5 bases and the J gene end by 7 bases; junction bases not matched to a gene: 6. Germline V gene lookup returns CDR1 MNHEY and CDR2 SVGAGI. This CDR3 reads CASSTRTGVNEQFF. In DNA form, the CDR3 reads TGTGCCAGCAGTACTCGGACAGGGGTTAATGAGCAGTTCTTC.

This chain uses TRBV5-4 with TRBJ2-3, with TRBD1 matching 8 bases. In germline, CDR1 is SGHNT, CDR2 YYREEE (reference sequence). The junction had 4 bases not matched to a gene; V was cut back by 0 bases and J by 4 bases. The length of the CDR3 is 15 residues. This CDR3 is CASSLARDRPDTQYF. The CDR3 coding sequence is TGTGCCAGCAGCTTGGCTCGGGACAGGCCAGATACGCAGTATTTT.

The chain recombines TRBV4-1 with TRBJ1-3, with 8 bases aligning to TRBD1. CDR1 is MGHRA, CDR2 YSYEKL, per germline. There are 18 residues in the CDR3. V was clipped by 1 base and J by 3 bases; unmatched bases: 11. The CDR3 loop reads CASSQVNFGQGFGNTIYF. DNA of the CDR3: TGCGCCAGCAGCCAAGTGAATTTTGGACAGGGCTTTGGAAACACCATATATTTT.

The chain recombines TRBV7-2 with TRBJ1-2; perhaps TRBD1 as D (5 bases). Trimming pared 2 bases from V and 7 bases from J, leaving 11 bases between. This CDR3 region has 13 residues. The germline CDR1 and CDR2 sequences are SGHTA and FQGNSA. The CDR3 DNA sequence: TGTGCCAGCAGCTTAAGTAGGGGTCTTGGCTACACCTTC. Amino acid sequence: CASSLSRGLGYTF.

The chain employs TRBV18 and TRBJ1-2, with 7 bases aligning to TRBD1. CDR3 length: 14 residues. Trimming removed 3 bases from V and 5 bases from J; junction bases left unmatched: 6. CDR1 and CDR2 from the germline V gene are KGHSH and LQKENI. CDR3 amino acids: CASSPGQERYGYTF. The CDR3 region has the DNA TGTGCCAGCTCACCTGGACAGGAACGATATGGCTACACCTTC.

J is TRBJ2-3 and V is TRBV2, with unresolved D. The V and J ends lost 8 bases and 0 bases respectively, with 15 bases between them. There are 15 residues in the CDR3. The germline gives CDR1 SNHLY, CDR2 FYNNEI. The CDR3 DNA reads as TGTGCCAGCGGTGGGTCCACATCAAGCACAGATACGCAGTATTTT. It specifies CASGGSTSSTDTQYF.

The V call is TRBV18, the J call TRBJ1-1; 9 bases line up with TRBD1. J gave up 2 bases and V 4 bases, and 2 bases lay outside the gene matches. Germline V gene sequence: CDR1 KGHSH, CDR2 LQKENI. The CDR3 consists of 14 residues. The CDR3 here is CASSQGQGNTEAFF. As DNA, the CDR3 is TGTGCCAGCTCACAGGGACAGGGAAACACTGAAGCTTTCTTT.

The chain uses TRBV14 and TRBJ2-7; 8 positions match TRBD1. This CDR3 comprises 15 residues. Germline V gene lookup returns CDR1 SGHDN and CDR2 FVKESK. V shed 6 bases, J shed 3 bases, and the junction held 10 bases outside the gene matches. CDR3 bases: TGTGCCAGCAGTCTAACAGGGGGTAGCGTCTACGAGCAGTACTTC. Its protein is CASSLTGGSVYEQYF.

The chain uses TRBV6-5 and TRBJ1-4, with D unresolved. Germline V gives CDR1 MNHEY, CDR2 SVGAGI. V lost 0 bases, J lost 3 bases, and 5 bases lay in between. The CDR3 has 14 residues. The CDR3 reads CASSYSPANEKLFF. CDR3 bases: TGTGCCAGCAGTTACTCCCCCGCTAATGAAAAACTGTTTTTT.